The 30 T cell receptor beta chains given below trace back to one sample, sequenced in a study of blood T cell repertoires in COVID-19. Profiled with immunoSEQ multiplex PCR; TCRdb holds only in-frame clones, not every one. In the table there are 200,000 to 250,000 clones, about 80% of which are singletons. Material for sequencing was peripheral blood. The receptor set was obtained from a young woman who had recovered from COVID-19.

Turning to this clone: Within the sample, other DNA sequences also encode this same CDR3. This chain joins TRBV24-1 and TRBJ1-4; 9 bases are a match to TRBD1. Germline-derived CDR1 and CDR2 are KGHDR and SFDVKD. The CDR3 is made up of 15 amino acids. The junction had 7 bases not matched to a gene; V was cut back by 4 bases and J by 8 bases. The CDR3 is CATSDSGQGGEKLFF. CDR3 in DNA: TGTGCCACCAGTGACTCGGGACAGGGAGGAGAAAAACTGTTTTTT.

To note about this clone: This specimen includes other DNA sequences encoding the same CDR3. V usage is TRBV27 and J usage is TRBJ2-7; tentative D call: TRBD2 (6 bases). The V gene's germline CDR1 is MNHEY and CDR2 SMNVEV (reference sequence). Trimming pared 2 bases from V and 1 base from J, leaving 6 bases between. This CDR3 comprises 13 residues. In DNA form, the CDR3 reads TGTGCCAGCAGTTTACGGGGGTCCTACGAGCAGTACTTC. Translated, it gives CASSLRGSYEQYF.

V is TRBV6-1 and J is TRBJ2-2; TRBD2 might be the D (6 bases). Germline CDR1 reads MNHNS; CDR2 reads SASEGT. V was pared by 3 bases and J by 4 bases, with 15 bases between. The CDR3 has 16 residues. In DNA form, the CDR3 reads TGTGCCAGCAGTGATCCTAGGGAGGCGGGCACCGGGGAGCTGTTTTTT. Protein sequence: CASSDPREAGTGELFF.

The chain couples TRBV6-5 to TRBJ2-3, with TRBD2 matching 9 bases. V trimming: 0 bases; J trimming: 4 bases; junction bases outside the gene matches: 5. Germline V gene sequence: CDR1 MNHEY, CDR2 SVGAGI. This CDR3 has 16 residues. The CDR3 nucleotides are TGTGCCAGCAGTTACTCCAGCGGGAGGCCCCCAGATACGCAGTATTTT. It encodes CASSYSSGRPPDTQYF.

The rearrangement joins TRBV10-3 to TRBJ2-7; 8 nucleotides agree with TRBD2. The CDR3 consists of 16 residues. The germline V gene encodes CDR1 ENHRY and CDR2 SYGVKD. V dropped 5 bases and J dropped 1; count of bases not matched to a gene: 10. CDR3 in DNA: TGTGCCATCAGTCCCTCGGGGGGGCTAGGGTCCTACGAGCAGTACTTC. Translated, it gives CAISPSGGLGSYEQYF.

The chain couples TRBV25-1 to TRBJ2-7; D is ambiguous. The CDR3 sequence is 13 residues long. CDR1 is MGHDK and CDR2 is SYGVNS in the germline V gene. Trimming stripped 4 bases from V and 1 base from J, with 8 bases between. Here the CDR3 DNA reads TGTGCCAGCAGTGGTTCCAATTCCTACGAGCAGTACTTC. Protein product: CASSGSNSYEQYF.

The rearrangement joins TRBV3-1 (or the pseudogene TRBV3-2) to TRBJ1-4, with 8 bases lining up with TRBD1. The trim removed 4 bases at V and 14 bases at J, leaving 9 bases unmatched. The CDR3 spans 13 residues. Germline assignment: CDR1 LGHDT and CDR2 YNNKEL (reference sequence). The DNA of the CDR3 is TGTGCCAGCAGCCCCGGGACAGGCCGACGGCTGTTTTTT. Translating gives CASSPGTGRRLFF.

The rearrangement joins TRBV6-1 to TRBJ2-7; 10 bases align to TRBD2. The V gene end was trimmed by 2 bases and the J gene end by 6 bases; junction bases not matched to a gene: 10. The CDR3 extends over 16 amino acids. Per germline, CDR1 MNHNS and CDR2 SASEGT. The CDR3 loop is CASSELGLAGAGEQYF. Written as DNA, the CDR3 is TGTGCCAGCAGTGAACTAGGTCTAGCGGGAGCTGGCGAGCAGTACTTC.

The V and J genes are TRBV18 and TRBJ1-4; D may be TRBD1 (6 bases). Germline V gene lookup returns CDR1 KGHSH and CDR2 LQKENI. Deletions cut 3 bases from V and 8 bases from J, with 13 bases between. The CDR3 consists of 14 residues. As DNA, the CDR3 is TGTGCCAGCTCACCGTCCAGGGGCTACGAAAAACTGTTTTTT. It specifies CASSPSRGYEKLFF. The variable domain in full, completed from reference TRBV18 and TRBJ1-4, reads NAGVMQNPRHLVRRRGQEARLRCSPMKGHSHVYWYRQLPEEGLKFMVYLQKENIIDESGMPKERFSAEFPKEGPSILRIQQVVRGDSAAYFCASSPSRGYEKLFFGSGTQLSVL.

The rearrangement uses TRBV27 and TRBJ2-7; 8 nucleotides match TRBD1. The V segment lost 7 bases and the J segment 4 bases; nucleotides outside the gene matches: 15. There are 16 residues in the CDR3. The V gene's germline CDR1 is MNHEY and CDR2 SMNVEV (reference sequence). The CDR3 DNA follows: TGTGCCAGCACCGACCTTGCAGGGGGCGAAAGGTACGAGCAGTACTTC. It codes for CASTDLAGGERYEQYF.

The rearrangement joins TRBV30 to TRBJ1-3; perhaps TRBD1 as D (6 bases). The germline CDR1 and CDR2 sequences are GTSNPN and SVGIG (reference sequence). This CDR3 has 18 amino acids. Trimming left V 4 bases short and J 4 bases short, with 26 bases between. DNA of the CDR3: TGTGCCTGGACCCCGATCCGGGACATACTCCCCTCGGGAAACACCATATATTTT. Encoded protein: CAWTPIRDILPSGNTIYF.

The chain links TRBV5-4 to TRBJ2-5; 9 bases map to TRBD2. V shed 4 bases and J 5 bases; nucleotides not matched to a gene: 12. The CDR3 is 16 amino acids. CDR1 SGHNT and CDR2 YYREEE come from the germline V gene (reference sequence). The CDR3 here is CASSANAGGPEETQYF. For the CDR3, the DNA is TGTGCCAGCAGCGCTAATGCGGGAGGGCCTGAGGAGACCCAGTACTTC. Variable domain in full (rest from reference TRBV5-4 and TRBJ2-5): ETGVTQSPTHLIKTRGQQVTLRCSSQSGHNTVSWYQQALGQGPQFIFQYYREEENGRGNFPPRFSGLQFPNYSSELNVNALELDDSALYLCASSANAGGPEETQYFGPGTRLLVL.

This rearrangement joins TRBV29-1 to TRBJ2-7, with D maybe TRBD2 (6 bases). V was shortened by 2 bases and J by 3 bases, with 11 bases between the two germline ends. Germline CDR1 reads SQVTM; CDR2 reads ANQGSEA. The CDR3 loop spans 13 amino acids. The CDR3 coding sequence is TGCAGCGTTGAACGGGGTAGCGGCTACGAGCAGTACTTC. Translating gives CSVERGSGYEQYF.

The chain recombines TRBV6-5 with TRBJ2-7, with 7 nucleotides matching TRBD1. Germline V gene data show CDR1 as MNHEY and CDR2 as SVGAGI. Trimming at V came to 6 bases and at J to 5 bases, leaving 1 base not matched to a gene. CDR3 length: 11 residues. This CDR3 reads CASRTGNEQYF. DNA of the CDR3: TGTGCCAGCAGGACAGGGAACGAGCAGTACTTC.

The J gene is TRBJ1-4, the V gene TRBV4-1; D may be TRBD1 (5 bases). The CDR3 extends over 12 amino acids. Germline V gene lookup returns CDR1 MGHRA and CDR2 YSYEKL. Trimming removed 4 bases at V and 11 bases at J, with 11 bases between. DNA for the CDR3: TGCGCCAGCAGCCCCATTGCAGGGAAACTGTTTTTT. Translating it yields CASSPIAGKLFF.

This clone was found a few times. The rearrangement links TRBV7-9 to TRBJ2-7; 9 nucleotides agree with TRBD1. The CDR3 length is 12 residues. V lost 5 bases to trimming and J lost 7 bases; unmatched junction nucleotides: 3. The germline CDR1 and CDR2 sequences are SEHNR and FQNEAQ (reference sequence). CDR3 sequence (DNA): TGTGCCAGCAGCCCCGGACAGGGGGAGCAGTACTTC. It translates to CASSPGQGEQYF.

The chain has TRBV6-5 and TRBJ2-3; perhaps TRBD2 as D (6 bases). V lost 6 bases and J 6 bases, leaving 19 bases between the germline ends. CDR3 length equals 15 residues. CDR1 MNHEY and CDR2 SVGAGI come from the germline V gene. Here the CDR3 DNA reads TGTGCCAGCAGAAAAGCGGGCGTGCGGTTTGATACGCAGTATTTT. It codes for CASRKAGVRFDTQYF.

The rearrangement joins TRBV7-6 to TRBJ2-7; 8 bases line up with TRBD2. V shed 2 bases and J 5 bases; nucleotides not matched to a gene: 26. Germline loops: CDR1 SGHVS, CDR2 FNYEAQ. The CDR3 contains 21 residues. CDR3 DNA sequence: TGTGCCAGCAGCTTATTTAGGGCATCGTTATTGGTCAGCGGGAGAAGAGACGAGCAGTACTTC. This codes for CASSLFRASLLVSGRRDEQYF.

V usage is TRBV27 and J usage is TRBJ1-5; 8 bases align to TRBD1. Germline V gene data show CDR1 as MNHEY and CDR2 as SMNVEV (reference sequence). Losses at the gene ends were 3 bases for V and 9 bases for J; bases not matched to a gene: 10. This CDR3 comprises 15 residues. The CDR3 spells CASSLSRTGGRPQHF. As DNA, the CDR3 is TGTGCCAGCAGTTTGAGCCGAACAGGGGGAAGGCCCCAGCATTTT.

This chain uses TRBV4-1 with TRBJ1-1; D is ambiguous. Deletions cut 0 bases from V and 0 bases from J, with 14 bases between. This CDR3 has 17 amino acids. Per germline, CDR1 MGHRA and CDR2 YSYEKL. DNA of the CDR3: TGCGCCAGCAGCCAAGAATCTGCCCCATACATGAACACTGAAGCTTTCTTT. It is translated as CASSQESAPYMNTEAFF.

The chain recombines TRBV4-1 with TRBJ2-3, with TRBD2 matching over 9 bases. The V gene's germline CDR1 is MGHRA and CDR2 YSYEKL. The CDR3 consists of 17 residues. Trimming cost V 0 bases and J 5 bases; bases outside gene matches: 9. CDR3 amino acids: CASSQDSREGRGDTQYF. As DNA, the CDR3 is TGCGCCAGCAGCCAAGATTCGCGGGAGGGCCGTGGAGATACGCAGTATTTT.

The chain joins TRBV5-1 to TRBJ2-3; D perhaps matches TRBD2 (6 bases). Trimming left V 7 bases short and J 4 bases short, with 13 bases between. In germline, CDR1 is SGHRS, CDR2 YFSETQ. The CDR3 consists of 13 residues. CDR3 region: CASLGSRADTQYF. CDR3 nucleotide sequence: TGCGCCAGCCTCGGGAGTAGGGCAGATACGCAGTATTTT.

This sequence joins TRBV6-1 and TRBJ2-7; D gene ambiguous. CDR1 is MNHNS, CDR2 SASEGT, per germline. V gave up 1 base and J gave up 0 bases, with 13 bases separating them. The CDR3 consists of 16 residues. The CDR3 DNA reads TGTGCCAGCAGTGAAGGTAGAGCACTGCCCTCCTACGAGCAGTACTTC. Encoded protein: CASSEGRALPSYEQYF.

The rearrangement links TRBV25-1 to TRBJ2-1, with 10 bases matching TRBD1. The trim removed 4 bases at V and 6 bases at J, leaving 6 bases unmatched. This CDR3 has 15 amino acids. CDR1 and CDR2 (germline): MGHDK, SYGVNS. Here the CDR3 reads CASSAGQGGTNEQFF. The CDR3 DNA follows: TGTGCCAGCAGTGCTGGACAGGGGGGAACCAATGAGCAGTTCTTC.

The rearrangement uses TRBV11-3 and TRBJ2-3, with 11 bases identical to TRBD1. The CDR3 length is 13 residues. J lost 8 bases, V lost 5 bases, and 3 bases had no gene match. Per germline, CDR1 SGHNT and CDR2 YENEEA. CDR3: CASSTGTGGTQYF. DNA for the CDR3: TGTGCCAGCAGCACCGGGACAGGGGGTACGCAGTATTTT.

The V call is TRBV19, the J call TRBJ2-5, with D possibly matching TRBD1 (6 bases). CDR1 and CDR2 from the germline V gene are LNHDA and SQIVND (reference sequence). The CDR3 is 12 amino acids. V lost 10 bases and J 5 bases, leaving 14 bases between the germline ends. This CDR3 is CATGFDRETQYF. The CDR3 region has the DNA TGTGCCACCGGCTTTGACAGGGAGACCCAGTACTTC.

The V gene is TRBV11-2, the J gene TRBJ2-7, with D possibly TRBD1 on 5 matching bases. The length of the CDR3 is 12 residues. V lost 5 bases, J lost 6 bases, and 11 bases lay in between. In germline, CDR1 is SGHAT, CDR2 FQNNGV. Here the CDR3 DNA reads TGTGCCAGCAGCCAAACAGGTGGCGAGCAGTACTTC. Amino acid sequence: CASSQTGGEQYF.

CDR3 coding DNA: TGCGCCAGCAGCTTGGAACAGGGGCTAAGTGAGGAGACCCAGTACTTC. Residues: CASSLEQGLSEETQYF. This chain uses TRBV5-1 with TRBJ2-5; 7 nucleotides align to TRBD1. Germline V gives CDR1 SGHRS, CDR2 YFSETQ. The junction had 10 bases not matched to a gene; V was cut back by 0 bases and J by 5 bases. This CDR3 region has 16 residues.

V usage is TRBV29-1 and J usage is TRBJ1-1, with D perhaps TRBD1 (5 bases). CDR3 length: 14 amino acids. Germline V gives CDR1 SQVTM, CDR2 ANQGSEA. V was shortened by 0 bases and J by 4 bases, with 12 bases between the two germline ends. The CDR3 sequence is CSVEDFQGFTEAFF. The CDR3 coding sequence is TGCAGCGTTGAAGATTTCCAGGGTTTCACTGAAGCTTTCTTT. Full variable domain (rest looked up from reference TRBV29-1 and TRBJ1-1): SAVISQKPSRDICQRGTSLTIQCQVDSQVTMMFWYRQQPGQSLTLIATANQGSEATYESGFVIDKFPISRPNLTFSTLTVSNMSPEDSSIYLCSVEDFQGFTEAFFGQGTRLTVV.

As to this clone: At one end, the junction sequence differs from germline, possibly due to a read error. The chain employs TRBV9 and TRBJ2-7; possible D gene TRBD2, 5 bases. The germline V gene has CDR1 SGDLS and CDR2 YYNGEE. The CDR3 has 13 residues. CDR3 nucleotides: TGTGCCAGCAGCTCACGGACTTCCTTCGAGCAGTACTTC. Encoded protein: CASSSRTSFEQYF. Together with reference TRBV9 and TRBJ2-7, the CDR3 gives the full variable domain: DSGVTQTPKHLITATGQRVTLRCSPRSGDLSVYWYQQSLDQGLQFLIQYYNGEERAKGNILERFSAQQFPDLHSELNLSSLELGDSALYFCASSSRTSFEQYFGPGTRLTVT.